Below are 13 T cell receptor beta chains sequenced from a single sample in a study of cytomegalovirus exposure and HLA in healthy donors (TCRdb year 2017). Preparation of the library involved the immunoSEQ multiplex PCR assay. The multiplex PCR relied on a mix of 60 forward primers for TCR Vbeta segments and 13 reverse primers for TCR Jbeta segments. Drawn from immuneACCESS, this table holds only the in-frame rearrangements with V and J called that TCRdb kept. Clones are partly lost; checked studies trace under half to an unresolved V gene and leave the rest unexplained. This sample lists more than 150,000 clones; more than 70% were detected once. Of the sample, 7.7% is held by the ten largest clones. Sequencing was performed on PBMCs. The receptor source for this set is a woman between 40 and 55 years old in good health and CMV-seropositive.

V is TRBV7-2 and J is TRBJ1-4; D not certain. Germline CDR1 reads SGHTA; CDR2 reads FQGNSA. V lost 1 base to trimming and J lost 5 bases, with 8 bases between them. The CDR3 has 14 residues. The DNA of the CDR3 is TGTGCCAGCAGCTTAGTACAGTCCAATGAAAAACTGTTTTTT. Amino acids: CASSLVQSNEKLFF.

The chain couples TRBV6-1 to TRBJ1-2, with D tentatively TRBD1 (5 bases). Trimming took 0 bases from V and 0 from J, leaving 17 bases between them. Per the germline V gene, CDR1 is MNHNS and CDR2 is SASEGT. This CDR3 is 18 amino acids long. CDR3 sequence (DNA): TGTGCCAGCAGTGAAGCGTTCGGGGGGATCGGGGCTAACTATGGCTACACCTTC. It codes for CASSEAFGGIGANYGYTF.

CDR3 protein: CASSLTSGISYNEQFF. DNA of the CDR3: TGTGCCAGCAGCTTAACTAGCGGGATCTCCTACAATGAGCAGTTCTTC. The chain links TRBV14 to TRBJ2-1, with 10 bases identical to TRBD2. Germline V gene sequence: CDR1 SGHDN, CDR2 FVKESK. This CDR3 spans 16 amino acids. Trimming cost V 5 bases and J 0 bases; bases outside gene matches: 4.

This chain connects TRBV5-1 to TRBJ2-3, with 7 bases aligning to TRBD1. Trimming removed 0 bases from V and 4 bases from J; junction bases left unmatched: 5. CDR1 and CDR2 (germline): SGHRS, YFSETQ. This CDR3 has 15 residues. In nucleotides, the CDR3 is TGCGCCAGCAGCTTGGGACAGGGTGCCGCAGATACGCAGTATTTT. Its protein is CASSLGQGAADTQYF.

The rearrangement joins TRBV6-1 to TRBJ1-5; D is undetermined. Looked up from germline, CDR1 is MNHNS and CDR2 is SASEGT. There are 12 residues in the CDR3. The V gene lost 8 bases and the J gene lost 4 bases, with 9 bases spanning the gap. This chain's CDR3 is CASRGVNQPQHF. In DNA form, the CDR3 reads TGTGCCAGCCGAGGAGTGAATCAGCCCCAGCATTTT.

The CDR3 DNA reads TGTGCCAGCAGCTTCTCGGCGGGAGAAAACATTCAGTACTTC. As protein: CASSFSAGENIQYF. The genes are TRBV7-2 and TRBJ2-4; the match to TRBD2 covers 7 bases. The J segment lost 5 bases and the V segment lost 3 bases, leaving 4 bases of the junction unmatched. The CDR3 covers 14 residues. Germline CDR1 is SGHTA and CDR2 is FQGNSA.

The CDR3 nucleotides read TGTGCCAGCTCCCCACGGGGACAGTATGGCTACACCTTC. This codes for CASSPRGQYGYTF. V is TRBV11-2 and J is TRBJ1-2; TRBD1 matches 7 bases. V trimming: 8 bases; J trimming: 5 bases; junction bases outside the gene matches: 8. The CDR3 is 13 amino acids. The V gene's germline CDR1 is SGHAT and CDR2 FQNNGV.

This clone was observed a handful of times. This chain joins TRBV29-1 and TRBJ1-1, with no clear D. Trimming took 3 bases from V and 10 from J, leaving 18 bases between them. The CDR3 sequence is 13 residues long. Germline CDR1 is SQVTM and CDR2 is ANQGSEA. CDR3 in amino acids: CSVDGRPPRGAFF. The CDR3 coding sequence is TGCAGCGTTGACGGCAGACCTCCCAGAGGAGCTTTCTTT.

This chain uses TRBV5-1 with TRBJ1-1; 7 bases line up with TRBD1. Trimming cost V 4 bases and J 5 bases; bases outside gene matches: 11. CDR3 size: 15 residues. Germline CDR1 SGHRS, CDR2 YFSETQ. This CDR3 reads CASSGEGARVTEAFF. The CDR3 nucleotides are TGCGCCAGCAGCGGAGAGGGGGCGCGGGTTACTGAAGCTTTCTTT.

This chain links TRBV27 with TRBJ2-5; TRBD2 matches at 14 bases. Germline-derived CDR1 and CDR2 are MNHEY and SMNVEV (reference sequence). The J segment lost 4 bases and the V segment lost 5 bases, leaving 9 bases of the junction unmatched. The CDR3 totals 17 residues. The CDR3: CASSKRGTSGSRETQYF. CDR3 sequence (DNA): TGTGCCAGCAGTAAGAGAGGGACTAGCGGGAGCCGAGAGACCCAGTACTTC.

With regard to this clone: The sample carries other DNA sequences with the same CDR3. J is TRBJ2-7 and V is TRBV27; TRBD1 agrees at 7 bases. Unmatched junction bases numbered 6, after V lost 5 bases and J lost 5 bases. CDR1 and CDR2 (germline): MNHEY, SMNVEV (reference sequence). The CDR3 length is 13 residues. CDR3 in DNA: TGTGCCAGCAGTATGAGACAGGGCCACGAGCAGTACTTC. It yields the protein CASSMRQGHEQYF.

The chain has TRBV27 and TRBJ2-7, with no clear D. Germline assignment: CDR1 MNHEY and CDR2 SMNVEV (reference sequence). The CDR3 is 13 amino acids. V was trimmed by 3 bases and J by 0 bases, leaving 6 bases between them. The CDR3 nucleotides are TGTGCCAGCAGTTTGTCAGGCTCCTACGAGCAGTACTTC. Translating gives CASSLSGSYEQYF.

This clone has a single count. V gene TRBV7-3 combines with J gene TRBJ2-7; D is possibly TRBD2 (6 bases). Trimming left V 4 bases short and J 0 bases short, with 16 bases between. Germline CDR1 SGHTA, CDR2 FQGTGA. The CDR3 loop spans 16 amino acids. CDR3 sequence reads: CASSSEGQVPSYEQYF. In DNA form, the CDR3 reads TGTGCCAGCAGCTCGGAGGGGCAGGTGCCCTCCTACGAGCAGTACTTC.